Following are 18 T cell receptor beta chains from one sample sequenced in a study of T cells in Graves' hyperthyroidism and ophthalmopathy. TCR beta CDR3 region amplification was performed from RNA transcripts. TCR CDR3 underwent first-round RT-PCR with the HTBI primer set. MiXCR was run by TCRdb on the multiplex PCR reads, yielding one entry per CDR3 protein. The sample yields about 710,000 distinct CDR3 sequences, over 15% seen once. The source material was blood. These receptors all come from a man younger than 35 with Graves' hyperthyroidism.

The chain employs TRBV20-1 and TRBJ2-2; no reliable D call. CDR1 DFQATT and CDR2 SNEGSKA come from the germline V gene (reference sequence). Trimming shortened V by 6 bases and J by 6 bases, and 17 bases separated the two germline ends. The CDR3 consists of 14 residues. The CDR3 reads CSALPAPGPGELFF. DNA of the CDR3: TGCAGTGCCCTACCGGCCCCTGGGCCCGGGGAGCTGTTTTTT.

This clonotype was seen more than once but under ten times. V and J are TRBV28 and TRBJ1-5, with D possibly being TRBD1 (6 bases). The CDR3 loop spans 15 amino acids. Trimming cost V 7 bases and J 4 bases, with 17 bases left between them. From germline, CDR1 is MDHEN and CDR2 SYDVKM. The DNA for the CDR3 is TGTGCCAGCATGTTCCGCCAGGGGTTTAATCAGCCCCAGCATTTT. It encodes CASMFRQGFNQPQHF.

The CDR3 here is CSVEDGQGLGEQFF. The CDR3 bases are TGCAGCGTTGAAGACGGACAGGGACTAGGTGAGCAGTTCTTC. V is TRBV29-1 and J is TRBJ2-1; D may be TRBD1 or TRBD2 (8 bases each). CDR1 SQVTM and CDR2 ANQGSEA come from the germline V gene. The CDR3 is 14 amino acids. V lost 0 bases to trimming and J lost 9 bases, with 15 bases between them.

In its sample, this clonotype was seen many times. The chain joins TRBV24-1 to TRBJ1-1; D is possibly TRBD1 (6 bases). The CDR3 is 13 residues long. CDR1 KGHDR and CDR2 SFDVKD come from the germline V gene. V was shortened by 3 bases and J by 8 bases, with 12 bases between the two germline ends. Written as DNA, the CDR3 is TGTGCCACCAGTGATCTAGGGGGGAGGGAAGCTTTCTTT. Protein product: CATSDLGGREAFF.

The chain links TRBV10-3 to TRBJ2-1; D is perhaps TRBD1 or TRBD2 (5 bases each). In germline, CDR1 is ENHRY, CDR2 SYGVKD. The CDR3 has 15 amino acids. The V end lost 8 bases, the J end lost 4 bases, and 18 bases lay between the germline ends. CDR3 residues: CAISGRDGSYNEQFF. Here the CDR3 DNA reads TGTGCCATCTCAGGCCGGGACGGATCGTACAATGAGCAGTTCTTC.

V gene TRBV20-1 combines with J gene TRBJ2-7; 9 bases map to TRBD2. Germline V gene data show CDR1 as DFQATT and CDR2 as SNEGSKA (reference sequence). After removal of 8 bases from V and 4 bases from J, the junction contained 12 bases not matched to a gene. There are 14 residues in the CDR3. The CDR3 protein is CSRKRASGTYEQYF. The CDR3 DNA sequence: TGCAGTCGGAAGAGGGCTAGCGGGACTTACGAGCAGTACTTC.

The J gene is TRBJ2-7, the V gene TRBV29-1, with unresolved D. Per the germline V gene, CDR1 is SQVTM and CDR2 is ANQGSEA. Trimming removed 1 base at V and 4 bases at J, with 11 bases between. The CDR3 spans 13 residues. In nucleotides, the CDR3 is TGCAGCGTTGAAGGTGTGGGAAAGTACGAGCAGTACTTC. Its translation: CSVEGVGKYEQYF.

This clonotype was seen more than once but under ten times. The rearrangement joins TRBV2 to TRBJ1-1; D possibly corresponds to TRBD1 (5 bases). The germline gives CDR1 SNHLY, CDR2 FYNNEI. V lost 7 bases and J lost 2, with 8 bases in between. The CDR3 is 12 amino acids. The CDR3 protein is CASKGDNTEAFF. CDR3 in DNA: TGTGCCAGCAAAGGGGATAACACTGAAGCTTTCTTT.

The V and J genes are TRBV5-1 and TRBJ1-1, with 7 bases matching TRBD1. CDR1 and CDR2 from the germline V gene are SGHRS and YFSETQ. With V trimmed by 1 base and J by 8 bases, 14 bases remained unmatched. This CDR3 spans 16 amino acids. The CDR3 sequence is CASSLQLGQAGMEAFF. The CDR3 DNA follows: TGCGCCAGCAGCTTGCAGCTCGGACAGGCGGGAATGGAAGCTTTCTTT.

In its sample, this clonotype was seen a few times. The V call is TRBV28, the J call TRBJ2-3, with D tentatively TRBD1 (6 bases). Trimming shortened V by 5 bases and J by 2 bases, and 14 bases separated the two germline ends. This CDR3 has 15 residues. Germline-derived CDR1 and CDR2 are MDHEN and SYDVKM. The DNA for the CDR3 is TGTGCCAGCAGTCCCGGGACAACTTTCACAGATACGCAGTATTTT. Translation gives CASSPGTTFTDTQYF.

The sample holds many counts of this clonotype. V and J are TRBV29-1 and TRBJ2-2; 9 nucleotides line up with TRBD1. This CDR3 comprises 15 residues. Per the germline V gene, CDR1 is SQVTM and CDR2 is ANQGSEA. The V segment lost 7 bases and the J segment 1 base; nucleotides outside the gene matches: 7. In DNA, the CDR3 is TGCAGCGCAGGTGGGGACAGGGTGAACACCGGGGAGCTGTTTTTT. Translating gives CSAGGDRVNTGELFF.

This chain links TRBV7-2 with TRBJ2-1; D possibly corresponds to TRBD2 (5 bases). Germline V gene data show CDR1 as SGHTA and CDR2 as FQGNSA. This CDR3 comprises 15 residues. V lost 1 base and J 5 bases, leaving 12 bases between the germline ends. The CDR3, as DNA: TGTGCCAGCAGCTTAGGGGGTGGGAGCCACAATGAGCAGTTCTTC. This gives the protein CASSLGGGSHNEQFF. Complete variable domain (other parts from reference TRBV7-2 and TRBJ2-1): GAGVSQSPSNKVTEKGKDVELRCDPISGHTALYWYRQSLGQGLEFLIYFQGNSAPDKSGLPSDRFSAERTGGSVSTLTIQRTQQEDSAVYLCASSLGGGSHNEQFFGPGTRLTVL.

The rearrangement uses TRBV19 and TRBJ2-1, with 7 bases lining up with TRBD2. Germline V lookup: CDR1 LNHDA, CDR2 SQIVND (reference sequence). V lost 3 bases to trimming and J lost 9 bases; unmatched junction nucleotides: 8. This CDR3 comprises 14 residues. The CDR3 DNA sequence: TGTGCCAGTAGTATCGGGGGGATGCGGGTTGAGCAGTTCTTC. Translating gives CASSIGGMRVEQFF. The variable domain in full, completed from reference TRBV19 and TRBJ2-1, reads DGGITQSPKYLFRKEGQNVTLSCEQNLNHDAMYWYRQDPGQGLRLIYYSQIVNDFQKGDIAEGYSVSREKKESFPLTVTSAQKNPTAFYLCASSIGGMRVEQFFGPGTRLTVL.

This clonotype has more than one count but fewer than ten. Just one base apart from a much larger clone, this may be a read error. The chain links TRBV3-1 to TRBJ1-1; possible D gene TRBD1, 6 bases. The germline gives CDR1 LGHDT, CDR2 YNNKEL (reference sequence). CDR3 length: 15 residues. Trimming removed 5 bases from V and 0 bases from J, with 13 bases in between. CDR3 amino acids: CASSTRRGLNTEAFF. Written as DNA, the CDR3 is TGTGCCAGCAGCACCCGACGGGGGCTGAACACTGAAGCTTTCTTT. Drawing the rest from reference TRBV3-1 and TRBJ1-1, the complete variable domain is DTAVSQTPKYLVTQMGNDKSIKCEQNLGHDTMYWYKQDSKKFLKIMFSYNNKELIINETVPNRFSPKSPDKAHLNLHINSLELGDSAVYFCASSTRRGLNTEAFFGQGTRLTVV.

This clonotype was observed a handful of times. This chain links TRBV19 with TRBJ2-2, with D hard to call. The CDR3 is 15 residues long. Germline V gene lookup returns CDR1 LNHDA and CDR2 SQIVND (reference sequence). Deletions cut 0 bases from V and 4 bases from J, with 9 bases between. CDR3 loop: CASSIDSRGTGELFF. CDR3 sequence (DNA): TGTGCCAGTAGTATAGATTCCAGAGGCACCGGGGAGCTGTTTTTT.

CDR3 sequence: CVSLAVYNEQFF. CDR3 bases: TGTGTCTCACTAGCGGTCTACAATGAGCAGTTCTTC. J is TRBJ2-1 and V is TRBV7-2, with 8 bases aligning to TRBD2. In germline, CDR1 is SGHTA, CDR2 FQGNSA. The CDR3 runs 12 residues.

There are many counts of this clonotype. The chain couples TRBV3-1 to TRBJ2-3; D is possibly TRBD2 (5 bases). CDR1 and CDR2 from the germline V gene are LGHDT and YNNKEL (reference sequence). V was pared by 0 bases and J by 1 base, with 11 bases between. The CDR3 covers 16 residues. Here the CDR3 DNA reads TGTGCCAGCAGCCAAGACACGGGGTGGGGCACAGATACGCAGTATTTT. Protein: CASSQDTGWGTDTQYF.

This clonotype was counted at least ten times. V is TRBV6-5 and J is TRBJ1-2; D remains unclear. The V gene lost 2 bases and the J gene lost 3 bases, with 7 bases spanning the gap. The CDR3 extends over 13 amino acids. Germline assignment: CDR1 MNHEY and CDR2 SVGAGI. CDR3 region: CASSYRAHYGYTF. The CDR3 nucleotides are TGTGCCAGCAGTTACAGGGCGCACTATGGCTACACCTTC.